The 23 T cell receptor beta chains reported below all come from one sample, sequenced in a study of blood T cell repertoires in COVID-19. Some clones are missing from TCRdb's copy, which holds only in-frame ones; the method was immunoSEQ multiplex PCR. The data contain 130,000 to 150,000 clones, 88% of them singletons. Sample: peripheral blood. These receptors originate from a man in his 70s with acute or convalescent COVID-19.

The chain joins TRBV14 to TRBJ2-5; maybe TRBD1 (5 bases). Trimming stripped 2 bases from V and 5 bases from J, with 9 bases between. The CDR3 covers 13 residues. Germline values: CDR1 SGHDN, CDR2 FVKESK. CDR3 sequence reads: CASSQNWGETQYF. As DNA, the CDR3 is TGTGCCAGCAGCCAAAACTGGGGCGAGACCCAGTACTTC.

The chain uses TRBV7-3 and TRBJ2-1; 7 bases are a match to TRBD2. Trimming took 0 bases from V and 7 from J; bases not matched to a gene: 6. CDR1 SGHTA and CDR2 FQGTGA come from the germline V gene. This CDR3 has 15 residues. DNA for the CDR3: TGTGCCAGCAGCTTAACGGCGGGAGAGAGAAATGAGCAGTTCTTC. Its protein product is CASSLTAGERNEQFF.

The J gene is TRBJ2-7, the V gene TRBV7-2; TRBD2 aligns across 7 bases. There are 15 residues in the CDR3. Looked up from germline, CDR1 is SGHTA and CDR2 is FQGNSA. J gave up 2 bases and V 1 base, and 5 bases lay outside the gene matches. The CDR3: CASSLGASGTYEQYF. In nucleotides, the CDR3 is TGTGCCAGCAGCTTAGGGGCTAGCGGTACCTACGAGCAGTACTTC.

The chain couples TRBV2 to TRBJ2-2; 10 nucleotides align to TRBD2. The germline CDR1 and CDR2 sequences are SNHLY and FYNNEI. This CDR3 contains 18 residues. The V gene end was trimmed by 11 bases and the J gene end by 7 bases; junction bases not matched to a gene: 22. The CDR3 bases are TGTGCCGTAGCGGGAGGACGGCGGGAGGGCCTAAGTGGCGGGGAGCTGTTTTTT. It yields the protein CAVAGGRREGLSGGELFF.

This clone was counted once. CDR3 sequence: CASSLAISQGGETQYF. The CDR3 DNA follows: TGCGCCAGCAGCTTGGCCATTAGTCAGGGGGGAGAGACCCAGTACTTC. J is TRBJ2-5 and V is TRBV5-1; D is perhaps TRBD1 (7 bases). This CDR3 is built from 16 residues. Germline lookup yields CDR1 SGHRS and CDR2 YFSETQ. V was trimmed by 0 bases and J by 4 bases, leaving 16 bases between them.

The V and J genes are TRBV19 and TRBJ2-2, with TRBD2 identical over 8 bases. Germline CDR1 and CDR2: LNHDA and SQIVND (reference sequence). This CDR3 is 14 amino acids long. V lost 5 bases, J lost 6 bases, and 5 bases stayed unmatched. The CDR3 DNA reads TGTGCCAGTAGTCACGGGAGGGGTCCCGGGGAGCTGTTTTTT. Translated, it gives CASSHGRGPGELFF.

This sequence joins TRBV6-5 and TRBJ2-3, with TRBD2 as a possible D gene (5 bases). Germline values: CDR1 MNHEY, CDR2 SVGAGI. Trimming left V 8 bases short and J 1 base short, with 16 bases between. The CDR3 totals 15 residues. The CDR3 nucleotides read TGTGCCAGCCATTCTCGGCGGGCTGGCACAGATACGCAGTATTTT. Amino acid sequence: CASHSRRAGTDTQYF.

J is TRBJ2-3 and V is TRBV6-5; D unclear. Trimming took 6 bases from V and 4 from J, leaving 14 bases between them. Looked up from germline, CDR1 is MNHEY and CDR2 is SVGAGI. This CDR3 is built from 14 residues. The CDR3 bases are TGTGCCAGCAGCCCCCGACTGTGGGCAGATACGCAGTATTTT. This gives the protein CASSPRLWADTQYF.

The rearrangement uses TRBV11-3 and TRBJ2-2; D is undetermined. Germline CDR1 and CDR2: SGHNT and YENEEA. CDR3 length: 16 residues. V was cut by 0 bases and J by 1 base, with 9 bases left in between. In DNA form, the CDR3 reads TGTGCCAGCAGCTTAGATCAGACTCTGAACACCGGGGAGCTGTTTTTT. Its protein product is CASSLDQTLNTGELFF.

This rearrangement joins TRBV11-2 to TRBJ2-7; D is uncertain. Deletions cut 0 bases from V and 4 bases from J, with 13 bases between. CDR1 is SGHAT and CDR2 is FQNNGV in the germline V gene. This CDR3 has 15 amino acids. In DNA, the CDR3 is TGTGCCAGCAGCTTAGAATCACAGCCGGTGTACGAGCAGTACTTC. Protein: CASSLESQPVYEQYF.

The chain joins TRBV6-5 to TRBJ2-7; 7 nucleotides line up with TRBD1. The CDR3 is made up of 13 amino acids. Germline lookup yields CDR1 MNHEY and CDR2 SVGAGI. V was pared by 6 bases and J by 0 bases, with 2 bases of the junction left unmatched. The CDR3 sequence is CASRAGGSYEQYF. As DNA, the CDR3 is TGTGCCAGCAGGGCAGGGGGCTCCTACGAGCAGTACTTC.

The rearrangement links TRBV7-9 to TRBJ2-5; 13 bases are a match to TRBD2. V lost 6 bases and J lost 5; bases outside the gene matches: 6. Germline assignment: CDR1 SEHNR and CDR2 FQNEAQ (reference sequence). The length of the CDR3 is 15 residues. CDR3 nucleotides: TGTGCCAGCAGGCAGACTAGCGGGAGGTTGGAGACCCAGTACTTC. It yields the protein CASRQTSGRLETQYF.

This chain joins TRBV12-2 and TRBJ1-2; TRBD1, the table's D call, was not compared with the DNA. TRBV12-2 is given as a pseudogene. The CDR3 covers 18 residues. CDR3 in amino acids: CASRLEMKDRDGDYGYTF. The CDR3 nucleotides read TGTGCAAGTCGCTTAGAAATGAAGGACAGGGATGGGGACTATGGCTACACCTTC.

The chain carries TRBV18 and TRBJ1-2; D is ambiguous. Germline loops: CDR1 KGHSH, CDR2 LQKENI. The CDR3 covers 14 residues. V was clipped by 5 bases and J by 3 bases, with 13 bases between them. This CDR3 is CASSSQEGDYGYTF. In DNA form, the CDR3 reads TGTGCCAGCTCATCGCAGGAGGGTGACTATGGCTACACCTTC.

The chain is built from TRBV6-5 and TRBJ1-4, with 8 bases matching TRBD1. The length of the CDR3 is 15 residues. Germline CDR1 MNHEY, CDR2 SVGAGI. With 5 bases clipped from V and 2 bases from J, the junction kept 4 bases outside the gene matches. CDR3 nucleotides: TGTGCCAGCAGTCGGCACAGGGGGACTAATGAAAAACTGTTTTTT. Residues: CASSRHRGTNEKLFF.

The V call is TRBV7-2, the J call TRBJ1-1, with D tentatively TRBD1 (5 bases). V was clipped by 5 bases and J by 1 base, with 11 bases between them. The CDR3 has 14 amino acids. Germline V gives CDR1 SGHTA, CDR2 FQGNSA. CDR3 in amino acids: CASSPSQGNTEAFF. The CDR3 DNA is TGTGCCAGCAGCCCCAGCCAGGGGAACACTGAAGCTTTCTTT.

This clone showed up just once. The chain joins TRBV10-3 to TRBJ2-5, with 10 bases aligning to TRBD1. The CDR3 runs 14 residues. From germline, CDR1 is ENHRY and CDR2 SYGVKD. J gave up 4 bases and V 4 bases, and 3 bases lay outside the gene matches. The CDR3 sequence is CAISGRDRGETQYF. CDR3 nucleotide sequence: TGTGCCATCAGTGGCCGGGACAGGGGAGAGACCCAGTACTTC.

This sequence joins TRBV4-1 and TRBJ1-5, with D possibly TRBD1 on 6 matching bases. Germline V gives CDR1 MGHRA, CDR2 YSYEKL. The CDR3 is 15 amino acids. Trimming removed 0 bases at V and 6 bases at J, with 12 bases between. In DNA form, the CDR3 reads TGCGCCAGCAGCCAAGATGCGGGGGGCAGTCAGCCCCAGCATTTT. It encodes CASSQDAGGSQPQHF.

This clone was detected only once. V usage is TRBV20-1 and J usage is TRBJ1-4; the D gene is possibly TRBD1 (6 bases). Germline values: CDR1 DFQATT, CDR2 SNEGSKA (reference sequence). The CDR3 runs 14 residues. V lost 6 bases, J lost 0 bases, and 11 bases lay in between. CDR3 nucleotide sequence: TGCAGTGCAAGTACAGGGTCAACTAATGAAAAACTGTTTTTT. Residues: CSASTGSTNEKLFF.

This chain joins TRBV18 and TRBJ2-2; D gene unclear. V lost 2 bases to trimming and J lost 1 base, with 8 bases between them. The CDR3 has 15 amino acids. Germline lookup yields CDR1 KGHSH and CDR2 LQKENI. For the CDR3, the DNA is TGTGCCAGCTCACCAATGCGGTTGAACACCGGGGAGCTGTTTTTT. Its translation: CASSPMRLNTGELFF.

V gene TRBV7-2 combines with J gene TRBJ1-1, with 11 bases matching TRBD1. CDR3 length equals 16 residues. V dropped 5 bases and J dropped 3; count of bases not matched to a gene: 8. Germline CDR1 reads SGHTA; CDR2 reads FQGNSA. DNA for the CDR3: TGTGCCAGCAGCACCCGGACAGGGGGCTCGTACACTGAAGCTTTCTTT. Translating gives CASSTRTGGSYTEAFF.

The rearrangement joins TRBV3-1 (or the pseudogene TRBV3-2) to TRBJ1-2; 9 bases are shared with TRBD1. Per germline, CDR1 LGHDT and CDR2 YNNKEL (reference sequence). CDR3 length: 15 residues. V was clipped by 2 bases and J by 2 bases; unmatched bases: 3. The CDR3 sequence: CASSQPGTGNYGYTF. The CDR3 coding sequence is TGTGCCAGCAGCCAACCCGGGACAGGGAACTATGGCTACACCTTC.

V gene TRBV3-1 (or the pseudogene TRBV3-2) combines with J gene TRBJ2-1, with 8 bases aligning to TRBD2. The CDR3 covers 13 residues. Per the germline V gene, CDR1 is LGHDT and CDR2 is YNNKEL (reference sequence). V shed 5 bases and J 8 bases; nucleotides not matched to a gene: 5. The CDR3: CASSTSGGHEQFF. In nucleotides, the CDR3 is TGTGCCAGCAGCACAAGCGGGGGTCATGAGCAGTTCTTC.